This TCR beta chain was sequenced for a study of memory CD4+ T cells and cytomegalovirus serostatus. Single viable CD3+CD4+CD8-CD45RO+ cells were sorted as the memory CD4+ T cells. This clone was seen a handful of times. Trimming pared 0 bases from V and 3 bases from J, leaving 12 bases between. The CDR3 consists of 16 residues. Germline V gene sequence: CDR1 SGHDT, CDR2 YYEEEE. Produced via immunoSEQ multiplex PCR; TCRdb's table is partial and in-frame only. Altogether tens of thousands of clones are present, approximately 71% being singletons, with the ten largest covering more than 0.8%. This receptor was taken from an adult in good health and CMV-seronegative. The sample was memory CD4+ T cells from blood. The genes are TRBV5-6 and TRBJ1-4; no firm D call. The CDR3 sequence is CASSLEGYGSNEKLFF. For the CDR3, the DNA is TGTGCCAGCAGCTTGGAAGGGTACGGCTCTAATGAAAAACTGTTTTTT.